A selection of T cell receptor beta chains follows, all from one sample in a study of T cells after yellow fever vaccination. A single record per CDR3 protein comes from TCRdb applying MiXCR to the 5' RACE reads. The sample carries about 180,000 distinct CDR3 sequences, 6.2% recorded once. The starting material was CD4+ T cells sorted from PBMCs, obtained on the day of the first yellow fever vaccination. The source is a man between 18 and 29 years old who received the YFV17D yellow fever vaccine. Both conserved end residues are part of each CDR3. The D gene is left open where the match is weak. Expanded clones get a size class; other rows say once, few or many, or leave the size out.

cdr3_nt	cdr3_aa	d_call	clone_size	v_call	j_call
TGTGCCAGCTCAAGGCAGGGGGCGACAGATACGCAGTATTTT	CASSRQGATDTQYF	TRBD1	many	TRBV18	TRBJ2-3
TGTGCCATCAGTGCACGTGAGGGGCAGGGGACTGAAGCTTTCTTT	CAISAREGQGTEAFF	NA	many	TRBV10-3	TRBJ1-1
TGTGCCAGCAGGTTGGGACAGATGAACACTGAAGCTTTCTTT	CASRLGQMNTEAFF	TRBD1	NA	TRBV12-3/TRBV12-4	TRBJ1-1
TGTGCCAGCAGGCGTACAGGGGCCGCACTTCGTAATTCACCCCTCCACTTT	CASRRTGAALRNSPLHF	TRBD1	many	TRBV7-2	TRBJ1-6
TGTGCCAACGCGGACTCTGGGGCCAACGTCCTGACTTTC	CANADSGANVLTF	NA	many	TRBV7-9	TRBJ2-6
TGTGCCAGCAGCTTCACAGGATTGGGCACAGATACGCAGTATTTT	CASSFTGLGTDTQYF	NA	few	TRBV25-1	TRBJ2-3
TGCGCCAGCAGCCAAGGGGGGGAGGTTGGAGAGACCCAGTACTTC	CASSQGGEVGETQYF	NA	few	TRBV4-3	TRBJ2-5
TGTGCCAGCAGAGACGACTCTGGGGCCAACGTCCTGACTTTC	CASRDDSGANVLTF	NA	many	TRBV6-4	TRBJ2-6
TGTGCCAGCAGCGGGGGATCCAGGTACTATGGCTACACCTTC	CASSGGSRYYGYTF	NA	NA	TRBV7-2	TRBJ1-2
TGTGCCAGCAGTGATTCGATTAGCGGGGGGCGGAATGAGCAGTTCTTC	CASSDSISGGRNEQFF	TRBD2	many	TRBV25-1	TRBJ2-1
TGTGCCAGCACCCCCAGAGGGGCTGCTAACTATGGCTACACCTTC	CASTPRGAANYGYTF	NA	many	TRBV9	TRBJ1-2
TGTGCCAGCAGCCAATACACCGGGCAGATATATGGCTACACCTTC	CASSQYTGQIYGYTF	NA	few	TRBV3-1	TRBJ1-2
TGTGCCAGCAGCCACACTTCCCCCAGTATATATGGCTACACCTTC	CASSHTSPSIYGYTF	NA	few	TRBV5-5	TRBJ1-2
TGCGCCAGCAGTGAGGGGCTAGCGGGGGCGCGACGGGATACGCAGTATTTT	CASSEGLAGARRDTQYF	TRBD2	NA	TRBV10-2	TRBJ2-3
TGTGCCAGCAGCTGGACAGGGGGGGACACCGGGGAGCTGTTTTTT	CASSWTGGDTGELFF	TRBD1	many	TRBV7-3	TRBJ2-2
TGCGCCAGCAGCCAAGCGAGAGGGGGCGGTTGGAATTCACCCCTCCACTTT	CASSQARGGGWNSPLHF	TRBD1	few	TRBV4-3	TRBJ1-6
TGTGCCAGCAGCTACCCAGGGGGCGTAGAGACCCAGTACTTC	CASSYPGGVETQYF	TRBD1	many	TRBV7-9	TRBJ2-5
TGCGCCAGCAGCTTGGGACTAGCGGGGAACAATGAGCAGTTCTTC	CASSLGLAGNNEQFF	TRBD2	many	TRBV5-1	TRBJ2-1
TGTGCCAGCACCGGGACTAGCGTATCCGGGGAGCTGTTTTTT	CASTGTSVSGELFF	TRBD2	many	TRBV6-2/TRBV6-3	TRBJ2-2
TGTGCCAGCAGCCCACGGCACGGAGCCTACGAGCAGTACTTC	CASSPRHGAYEQYF	NA	many	TRBV12-3/TRBV12-4	TRBJ2-7
TGTGCCAGCAGCCCCCAGACAGTTTCACCCCTCCACTTT	CASSPQTVSPLHF	NA	many	TRBV12-3/TRBV12-4	TRBJ1-6
TGTGCCAGCAGCGTACAGGTTGGGTATGGCTACACCTTC	CASSVQVGYGYTF	NA	many	TRBV9	TRBJ1-2
TGTGCCAGCAGCTTAGTTTTGGACACTGAAGCTTTCTTT	CASSLVLDTEAFF	NA	many	TRBV7-2	TRBJ1-1
TGCGCCAGCAGTCAATGTCCCGACAGGGGAAAGACCCAGTACTTC	CASSQCPDRGKTQYF	TRBD1	NA	TRBV23-1	TRBJ2-5
TGTGCCAGCAGCGTGGCAGGGACGGCCACTGAAGCTTTCTTT	CASSVAGTATEAFF	NA	few	TRBV9	TRBJ1-1
TGTGCCAGCAGTGACCTAGCGGGGGGTGGTACGCAGTATTTT	CASSDLAGGGTQYF	TRBD2	many	TRBV2	TRBJ2-3
TGCAGTACTACACAATTCAGCGCGGGGGGAGCTGAGCAGTTCTTC	CSTTQFSAGGAEQFF	TRBD2	many	TRBV20-1	TRBJ2-1
TGTGCCACCAGTGAGTCAAGTGATGGGTCCCAGTACTTC	CATSESSDGSQYF	NA	many	TRBV10-3	TRBJ2-5
TGCAGTGCTAGAGGGCAGAGGATGAACACTGAAGCTTTCTTT	CSARGQRMNTEAFF	NA	few	TRBV20-1	TRBJ1-1
TGTGCCGGGGGCGGATTAAATGAAAAACTGTTTTTT	CAGGGLNEKLFF	NA	few	TRBV6-6	TRBJ1-4
TGTGCCAGCAAGAACAGGGAATCCCCTCTCACCGGGGAGCTGTTTTTT	CASKNRESPLTGELFF	NA	NA	TRBV6-1	TRBJ2-2
TGTGCCAGCAGCGTAGTTCGGGGCGGCACAGATACGCAGTATTTT	CASSVVRGGTDTQYF	NA	many	TRBV9	TRBJ2-3
TGTGCCAGCTCACCCGGTCCCGACACTGAAGCTTTCTTT	CASSPGPDTEAFF	NA	NA	TRBV18	TRBJ1-1
TGTGCCAGCAGTGCTGAGGAGGGAGAGACCCAGTACTTC	CASSAEEGETQYF	NA	many	TRBV6-4	TRBJ2-5
TGTGCCAGCAGTTCCCCGGACAGGGTGTTAACAGATACGCAGTATTTT	CASSSPDRVLTDTQYF	TRBD1	many	TRBV5-4	TRBJ2-3
TGTGCCAGCAGCCCCAGGGGGCGGAATGAAAAACTGTTTTTT	CASSPRGRNEKLFF	TRBD1	many	TRBV12-3/TRBV12-4	TRBJ1-4
TGCGCCAGCAGCTCGAGGGCGCAGACGAACACCGGGGAGCTGTTTTTT	CASSSRAQTNTGELFF	NA	many	TRBV5-1	TRBJ2-2
TGCGCCAGCAGCCCGACACAGGGGAGATTGCACTTC	CASSPTQGRLHF	TRBD1	NA	TRBV4-3	TRBJ2-4
TGTGCCACCAGTGATCAAGGACACATGAACACTGAAGCTTTCTTT	CATSDQGHMNTEAFF	NA	NA	TRBV24-1	TRBJ1-1
TGTGCCAGCAGCTTAGCGTGGGAGTCCAACTATGGCTACACCTTC	CASSLAWESNYGYTF	NA	many	TRBV7-9	TRBJ1-2
TGTGCCAGCAGCTGGGGGGCGGCCGGGGAGCTGTTTTTT	CASSWGAAGELFF	NA	many	TRBV27	TRBJ2-2
TGTGCCAGCAGCCACCCCCGTTATCCCGGGGCCTACGAGCAGTACTTC	CASSHPRYPGAYEQYF	NA	NA	TRBV3-1	TRBJ2-7
TGCGCCAGCAGCCCTTTATACAGGGGACAAGGCACTGAAGCTTTCTTT	CASSPLYRGQGTEAFF	TRBD1	NA	TRBV4-1	TRBJ1-1
TGTGCCAGCAGCTTCTTTCTATTTGGGACAAATGAAAAACTGTTTTTT	CASSFFLFGTNEKLFF	NA	NA	TRBV7-9	TRBJ1-4
TGTGCCAGTAGTAAACAGGGTCCGGCGAGGGCACCCCTCCACTTT	CASSKQGPARAPLHF	NA	NA	TRBV19	TRBJ1-6
TGCGCCAGCAGCTTGGGACACAATGAGCAGTTCTTC	CASSLGHNEQFF	NA	many	TRBV5-1	TRBJ2-1
TGTGCCAGCGGAGAGACCGGACAGGGCCCAGATACGCAGTATTTT	CASGETGQGPDTQYF	TRBD1	many	TRBV7-2	TRBJ2-3
TGCGCCAGCAGCTTCTCCGGGGCGCAGGAGACCCAGTACTTC	CASSFSGAQETQYF	NA	many	TRBV5-1	TRBJ2-5